This TCR beta chain derives from a study of post-analysis software for immune sequencing data. The wider study: Relapsing-remitting, secondary progressive and progressive-relapsing forms made up the multiple sclerosis disease courses. Regarding the study as a whole: For normalized Chao1 diversity, multiple sclerosis patients scored significantly lower than controls did. The F measure placed samples prepared in the same batch into strongly shared clusters. Patients carried five TRBV segments more frequently than controls did, and TRBV5-6, TRBV5-1 and TRBV20-1 were among them.

This clonotype was seen a few times. Its antigen remains unidentified. Prepared libraries of TCR beta cDNA carried unique molecular identifiers. Researchers reported 550,000 or so cDNA molecules coming from approximately 1 to 10 million T cells. TCRdb analysed the PCR reads with MiXCR anew, one entry per CDR3 protein. There are roughly 400,000 distinct CDR3 sequences in the sample; 30% to 45% occur only once, and around 8% lies in the top ten. Germline lookup yields CDR1 MDHEN and CDR2 SYDVKM. V trimming: 3 bases; J trimming: 6 bases; junction bases outside the gene matches: 10. CDR3 size: 15 residues.

The specimen was blood. This clonotype was sampled from a girl aged 2 to 10 with multiple sclerosis. The rearrangement joins TRBV28 to TRBJ2-7; 8 bases line up with TRBD2. The CDR3 protein is CASSLTGLGDLEQYF. CDR3 DNA sequence: TGTGCCAGCAGTTTGACGGGACTAGGTGACCTCGAGCAGTACTTC.